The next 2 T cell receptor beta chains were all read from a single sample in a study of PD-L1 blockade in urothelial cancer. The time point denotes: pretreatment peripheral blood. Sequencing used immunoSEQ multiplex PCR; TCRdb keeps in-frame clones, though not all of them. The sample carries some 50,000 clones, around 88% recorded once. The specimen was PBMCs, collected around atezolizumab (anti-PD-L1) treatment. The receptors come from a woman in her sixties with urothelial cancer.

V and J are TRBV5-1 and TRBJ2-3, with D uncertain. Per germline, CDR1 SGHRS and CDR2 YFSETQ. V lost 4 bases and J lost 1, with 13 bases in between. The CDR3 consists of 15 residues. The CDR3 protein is CASSVLRGGTDTQYF. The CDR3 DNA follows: TGCGCCAGCAGCGTCCTACGAGGAGGCACAGATACGCAGTATTTT.

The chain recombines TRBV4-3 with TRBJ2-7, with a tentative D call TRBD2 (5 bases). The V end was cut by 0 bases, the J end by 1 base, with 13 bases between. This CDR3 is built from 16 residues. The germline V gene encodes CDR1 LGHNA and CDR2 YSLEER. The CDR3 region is CASSQDVRDPSYEQYF. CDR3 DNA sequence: TGCGCCAGCAGCCAAGATGTGAGGGATCCTTCCTACGAGCAGTACTTC.